The clone carrying this TCR beta chain came up a few times. This specimen belongs to a study of T cell repertoires in ileal Crohn's disease. Germline V gives CDR1 SGHAT, CDR2 FQNNGV. This CDR3 is built from 13 residues. The V end lost 0 bases, the J end lost 9 bases, and 9 bases lay between the germline ends. Produced via immunoSEQ multiplex PCR; TCRdb's table is partial and in-frame only. The sample yields roughly 62,000 clones, roughly 91% seen once. Time point given: neoterminal ileum biopsy at postoperative endoscopy, about 6 months after surgery. V gene TRBV11-2 combines with J gene TRBJ1-5; a possible D gene is TRBD1 (5 bases). This clonotype was obtained from an adult with Crohn's disease. The sample comprised ileal tissue. CDR3 bases: TGTGCCAGCAGCTTAGACAGGGTGCGGCCCCAGCATTTT. Protein product: CASSLDRVRPQHF.